Listed below are T cell receptor beta chains from one sample, sequenced in a study of sequential checkpoint blockade in melanoma. Libraries were prepared by immunoSEQ multiplex PCR; TCRdb keeps only in-frame clonotypes and omits some of them. The table records 20,000 to 25,000 clones, roughly 80% of them present only once. The sequenced sample was CD8+ T cells sorted from blood (inferred from file names), obtained from a patient given nivolumab and ipilimumab in sequence. Source of these receptors: a human donor with melanoma. Each CDR3 is given with its conserved first and last residue. The D gene is left open where the match is weak. Only some rows state a clone size, as once, few, many or a class for expanded clones.

D: TRBD1
size: few
J: TRBJ2-2
V: TRBV11-2
DNA: TGTGCCAGCAGCTTAGTAGGGTTTTTACAGGGGGCCGGGGAGCTGTTTTTT
CDR3: CASSLVGFLQGAGELFF

D: NA
size: medium-sized
J: TRBJ2-7
V: TRBV7-6
DNA: TGTGCCAGCAGTATAGGAAGGGGGTACGAGCAGTACTTC
CDR3: CASSIGRGYEQYF

D: NA
size: NA
J: TRBJ1-5
V: TRBV7-6
DNA: TGTGCCAGCAGCTTAGCGGCTAGTTATAGCAATCAGCCCCAGCATTTT
CDR3: CASSLAASYSNQPQHF

D: NA
size: NA
J: TRBJ2-7
V: TRBV2
DNA: TGTGCCAGCAGTGAAGGACAGGTTGCCTACGAGCAGTACTTC
CDR3: CASSEGQVAYEQYF

D: NA
size: NA
J: TRBJ2-2
V: TRBV27
DNA: TGTGCCAGCAGCCCGGACAGAATCGGGGAGCTGTTTTTT
CDR3: CASSPDRIGELFF

D: NA
size: NA
J: TRBJ1-1
V: TRBV5-4
DNA: TGTGCCAGCAGCCGAGGAGGAGTCACTGAAGCTTTCTTT
CDR3: CASSRGGVTEAFF

D: TRBD2
size: once
J: TRBJ2-1
V: TRBV11-2
DNA: TGTGCCAGCAGCCTAACTCGGACTAGCGGAAAAGGGTGGGTCAATGAGCAGTTCTTC
CDR3: CASSLTRTSGKGWVNEQFF

D: NA
size: NA
J: TRBJ2-2
V: TRBV19
DNA: TGTGCCAGTAGGAGGAAAACGAACACCGGGGAGCTGTTTTTT
CDR3: CASRRKTNTGELFF

D: TRBD2
size: NA
J: TRBJ2-7
V: TRBV6-1
DNA: TGTGCCAGCAGCTTACTAGCGGGACGGTCCTACGAGCAGTACTTC
CDR3: CASSLLAGRSYEQYF

D: NA
size: NA
J: TRBJ2-7
V: TRBV6-5
DNA: TGTGCCAGCAGTTACTCGACGGGGAAGACCTACGAGCAGTACTTC
CDR3: CASSYSTGKTYEQYF

D: NA
size: NA
J: TRBJ2-4
V: TRBV7-9
DNA: TGTGCCAGTGGGGGGTTTAGGGCCAAAAACATTCAGTACTTC
CDR3: CASGGFRAKNIQYF

D: TRBD1
size: NA
J: TRBJ2-7
V: TRBV2
DNA: TGTGCCAGCAGTCCCGGGACAGGAGCCTACGAGCAGTACTTC
CDR3: CASSPGTGAYEQYF

D: NA
size: NA
J: TRBJ1-1
V: TRBV27
DNA: TGTGCCAGCAGTTTCGGGGGGAACACTGAAGCTTTCTTT
CDR3: CASSFGGNTEAFF

D: TRBD1
size: NA
J: TRBJ2-5
V: TRBV7-8
DNA: TGTGCCAGCAGCAACGGACAGGGACCTAACGCGGAGACCCAGTACTTC
CDR3: CASSNGQGPNAETQYF

D: NA
size: NA
J: TRBJ1-1
V: TRBV2
DNA: TGTGCCAGCAGTGAAGGGGAGGCAGGGTTAAAGACTGAAGCTTTCTTT
CDR3: CASSEGEAGLKTEAFF

D: TRBD1
size: NA
J: TRBJ2-1
V: TRBV19
DNA: TGTGCCAGTAGTCGGGACAGCTACAATGAGCAGTTCTTC
CDR3: CASSRDSYNEQFF

D: TRBD1
size: NA
J: TRBJ1-6
V: TRBV10-3
DNA: TGTGCCATCGGTGGGACAGGGGGTAGGGGGAATTCACCCCTCCACTTT
CDR3: CAIGGTGGRGNSPLHF

D: NA
size: NA
J: TRBJ2-7
V: TRBV5-6
DNA: TGTGCCAGCAGCGGTTTGGCGGAAATCTCCTACGAGCAGTACTTC
CDR3: CASSGLAEISYEQYF

D: TRBD1
size: NA
J: TRBJ1-5
V: TRBV4-1
DNA: TGCGCCAGCAGCCAACGCCGGGACAGGGATCAGCCCCAGCATTTT
CDR3: CASSQRRDRDQPQHF

D: TRBD2
size: NA
J: TRBJ2-1
V: TRBV10-3
DNA: TGTGCCATCAGATCCACTAGCGGGGGGACCTACAATGAGCAGTTCTTC
CDR3: CAIRSTSGGTYNEQFF

D: TRBD2
size: NA
J: TRBJ2-7
V: TRBV18
DNA: TGTGCCAGCTCACCGGGGACTAGCGGGGGATCCTACGAGCAGTACTTC
CDR3: CASSPGTSGGSYEQYF

D: TRBD2
size: NA
J: TRBJ2-1
V: TRBV10-2
DNA: TGCGCCAGCAGTGAGCCTACCGGGGGGACGCGATACAATGAGCAGTTCTTC
CDR3: CASSEPTGGTRYNEQFF

D: TRBD1
size: once
J: TRBJ2-3
V: TRBV7-9
DNA: TGTGCCAGCAGCTTGTCGACAGGGGGCTCTCCCACAGATACGCAGTATTTT
CDR3: CASSLSTGGSPTDTQYF

D: NA
size: NA
J: TRBJ1-5
V: TRBV19
DNA: TGTGCCAGTAGATACGGGCAGGGACTTGAAAGCCAGCCCCAGCATTTT
CDR3: CASRYGQGLESQPQHF

D: NA
size: NA
J: TRBJ2-5
V: TRBV9
DNA: TGTGCCAGCAGCTCGCTAGGCAGGGGTAGAGGAGAGACCCAGTACTTC
CDR3: CASSSLGRGRGETQYF

D: NA
size: NA
J: TRBJ1-1
V: TRBV18
DNA: TGTGCCAGCTCACCAGACCACGACAACATGAACACTGAAGCTTTCTTT
CDR3: CASSPDHDNMNTEAFF

D: TRBD2
size: few
J: TRBJ2-3
V: TRBV23-1
DNA: TGCGCCAGCAGTCAGGCCCTAGCGGCCTGGAAGGATACGCAGTATTTT
CDR3: CASSQALAAWKDTQYF

D: NA
size: NA
J: TRBJ1-1
V: TRBV5-4
DNA: TGTGCCAGCGTCGACAGTTTAAGCCACACTGAAGCTTTCTTT
CDR3: CASVDSLSHTEAFF

D: NA
size: once
J: TRBJ2-1
V: TRBV6-6
DNA: TGTGCCAGCAGTTACCCTCTACTAGTAGAGCAGTTCTTC
CDR3: CASSYPLLVEQFF